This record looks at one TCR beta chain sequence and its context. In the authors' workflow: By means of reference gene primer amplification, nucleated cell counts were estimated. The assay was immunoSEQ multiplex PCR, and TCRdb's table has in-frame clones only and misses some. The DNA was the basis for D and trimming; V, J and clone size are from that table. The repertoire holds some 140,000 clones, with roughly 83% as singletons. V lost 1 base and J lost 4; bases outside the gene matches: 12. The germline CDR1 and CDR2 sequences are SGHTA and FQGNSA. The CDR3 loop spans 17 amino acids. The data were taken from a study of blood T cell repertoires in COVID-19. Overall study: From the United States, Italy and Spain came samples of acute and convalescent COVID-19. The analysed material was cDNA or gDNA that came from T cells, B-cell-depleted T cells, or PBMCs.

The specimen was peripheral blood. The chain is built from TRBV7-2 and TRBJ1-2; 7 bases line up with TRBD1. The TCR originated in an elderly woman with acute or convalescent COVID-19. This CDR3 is CASSLEGAGVRSYGYTF. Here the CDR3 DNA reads TGTGCCAGCAGCTTAGAGGGGGCCGGGGTTCGGTCCTATGGCTACACCTTC.